This T cell receptor beta chain was found in a study of CD8 T cells in Susac syndrome. J gave up 8 bases and V 3 bases, and 13 bases lay outside the gene matches. The germline V gene has CDR1 SGDLS and CDR2 YYNGEE. CDR3 length: 16 residues. Reverse transcription of about 0.45 to 1 ug RNA was performed with random hexamers. Amplification of TCR beta CDR3 used immunoSEQ multiplex PCR across 54 Vbeta and 13 Jbeta. TCRdb re-derived calls from the immunoSEQ multiplex PCR reads in MiXCR, one entry per CDR3 protein. The sample has hundreds of thousands of distinct CDR3 sequences; roughly 85% are singletons. The sequence was collected from a human donor with multiple sclerosis. The sequenced sample consisted of CD8+ T cells from PBMCs. This chain uses TRBV9 with TRBJ2-1, with TRBD2 matching 8 bases. The CDR3: CASSARAGVIVDEQFF. CDR3 in DNA: TGTGCCAGCAGCGCCAGAGCGGGAGTGATTGTGGATGAGCAGTTCTTC.